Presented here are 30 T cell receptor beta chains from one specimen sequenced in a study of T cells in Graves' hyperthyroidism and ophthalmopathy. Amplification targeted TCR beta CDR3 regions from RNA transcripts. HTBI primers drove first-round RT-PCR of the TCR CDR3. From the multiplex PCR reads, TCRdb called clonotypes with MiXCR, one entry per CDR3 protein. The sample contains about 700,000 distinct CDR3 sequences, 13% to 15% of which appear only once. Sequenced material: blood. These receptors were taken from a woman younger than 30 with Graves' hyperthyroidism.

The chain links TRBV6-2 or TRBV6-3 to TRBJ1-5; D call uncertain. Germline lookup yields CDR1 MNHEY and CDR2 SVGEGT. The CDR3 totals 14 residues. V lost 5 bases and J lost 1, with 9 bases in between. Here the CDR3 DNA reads TGTGCCAGCAGTGCATGGTCGAGCAATCAGCCCCAGCATTTT. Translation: CASSAWSSNQPQHF.

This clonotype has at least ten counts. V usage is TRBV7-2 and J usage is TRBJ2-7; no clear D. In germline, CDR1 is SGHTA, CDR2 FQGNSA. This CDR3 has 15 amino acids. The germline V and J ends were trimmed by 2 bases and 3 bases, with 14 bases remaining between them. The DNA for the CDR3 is TGTGCCAGCAGCTTAAGTGTCGGGTCGAACTACGAGCAGTACTTC. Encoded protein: CASSLSVGSNYEQYF.

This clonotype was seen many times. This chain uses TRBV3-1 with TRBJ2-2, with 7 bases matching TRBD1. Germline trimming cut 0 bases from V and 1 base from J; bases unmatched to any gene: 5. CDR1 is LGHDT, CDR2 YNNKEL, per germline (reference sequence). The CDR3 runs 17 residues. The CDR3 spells CASSQDPTGLNTGELFF. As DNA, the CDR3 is TGTGCCAGCAGCCAAGACCCGACAGGGCTGAACACCGGGGAGCTGTTTTTT.

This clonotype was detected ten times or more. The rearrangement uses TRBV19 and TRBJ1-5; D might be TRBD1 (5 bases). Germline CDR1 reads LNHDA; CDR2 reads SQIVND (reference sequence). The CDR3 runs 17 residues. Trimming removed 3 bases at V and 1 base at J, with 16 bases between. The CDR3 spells CASSMPGSAGSNQPQHF. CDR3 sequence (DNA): TGTGCCAGTAGTATGCCCGGGTCAGCAGGGAGCAATCAGCCCCAGCATTTT.

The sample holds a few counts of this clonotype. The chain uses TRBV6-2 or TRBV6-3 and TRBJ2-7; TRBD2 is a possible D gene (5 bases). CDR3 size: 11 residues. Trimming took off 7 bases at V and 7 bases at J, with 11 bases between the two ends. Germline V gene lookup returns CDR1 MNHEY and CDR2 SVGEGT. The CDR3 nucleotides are TGTGCCAGCATGGGAGTTCTTGAGCAGTACTTC. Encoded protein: CASMGVLEQYF.

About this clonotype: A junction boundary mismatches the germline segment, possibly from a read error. Here the CDR3 DNA reads TGTGCTAGCAGCATGGGACTAGCGGGAGACGATGAGCAGTTCTTC. Protein sequence: CASSMGLAGDDEQFF. The rearrangement links TRBV7-7 to TRBJ2-1; 14 nucleotides agree with TRBD2. The germline gives CDR1 SSHAT, CDR2 FNYEAQ (reference sequence). This CDR3 spans 15 amino acids.

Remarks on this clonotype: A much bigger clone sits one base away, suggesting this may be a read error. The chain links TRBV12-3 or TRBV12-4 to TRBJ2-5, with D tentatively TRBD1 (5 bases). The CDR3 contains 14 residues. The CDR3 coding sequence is TGTGCCAGCAGTCCCACAGGTTCCCAAGAGATCCAGTACTTC. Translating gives CASSPTGSQEIQYF.

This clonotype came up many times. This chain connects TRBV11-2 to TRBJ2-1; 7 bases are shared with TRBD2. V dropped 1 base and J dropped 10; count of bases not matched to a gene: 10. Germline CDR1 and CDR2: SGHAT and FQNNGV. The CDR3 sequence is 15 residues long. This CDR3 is CASSLVGGSIDEQFF. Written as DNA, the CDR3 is TGTGCCAGCAGCTTAGTGGGCGGGAGTATTGACGAGCAGTTCTTC.

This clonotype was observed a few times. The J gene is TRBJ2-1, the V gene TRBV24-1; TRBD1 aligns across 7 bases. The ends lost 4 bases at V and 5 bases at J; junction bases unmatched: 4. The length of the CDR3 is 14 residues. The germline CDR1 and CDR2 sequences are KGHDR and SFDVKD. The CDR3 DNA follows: TGTGCCACCAGTGACCCGGGACAGCACAATGAGCAGTTCTTC. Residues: CATSDPGQHNEQFF.

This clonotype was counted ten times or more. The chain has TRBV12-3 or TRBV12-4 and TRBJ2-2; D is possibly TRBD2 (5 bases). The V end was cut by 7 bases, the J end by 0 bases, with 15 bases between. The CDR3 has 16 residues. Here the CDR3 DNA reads TGTGCCAGCACCTCCCTGAGGGTCTCGAACACCGGGGAGCTGTTTTTT. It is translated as CASTSLRVSNTGELFF.

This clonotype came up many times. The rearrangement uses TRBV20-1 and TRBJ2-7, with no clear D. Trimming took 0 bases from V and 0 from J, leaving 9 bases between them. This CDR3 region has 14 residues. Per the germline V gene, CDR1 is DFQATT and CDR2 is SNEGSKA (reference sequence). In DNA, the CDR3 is TGCAGTGCTAGAGAGATGTCCAGCTCCTACGAGCAGTACTTC. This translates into CSAREMSSSYEQYF.

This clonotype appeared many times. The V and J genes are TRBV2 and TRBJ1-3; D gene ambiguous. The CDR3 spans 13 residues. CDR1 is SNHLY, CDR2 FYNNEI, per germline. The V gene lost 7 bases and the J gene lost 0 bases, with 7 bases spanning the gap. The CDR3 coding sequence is TGTGCCAGCAAAAGGAACTCTGGAAACACCATATATTTT. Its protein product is CASKRNSGNTIYF.

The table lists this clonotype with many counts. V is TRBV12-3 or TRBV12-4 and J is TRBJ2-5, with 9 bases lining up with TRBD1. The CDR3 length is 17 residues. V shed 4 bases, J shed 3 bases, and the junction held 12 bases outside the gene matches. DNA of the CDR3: TGTGCCAGCAGTTCCCACACAGGGGGCGCGTACAAAGAGACCCAGTACTTC. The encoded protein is CASSSHTGGAYKETQYF.

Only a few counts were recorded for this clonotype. The CDR3 DNA reads TGCAGTGCTAGAGATCTGGCGTCGGGCACAGATACGCAGTATTTT. It is translated as CSARDLASGTDTQYF. The rearrangement joins TRBV20-1 to TRBJ2-3; no reliable D call. V was pared by 0 bases and J by 1 base, with 11 bases between. The V gene's germline CDR1 is DFQATT and CDR2 SNEGSKA (reference sequence). This CDR3 is built from 15 residues.

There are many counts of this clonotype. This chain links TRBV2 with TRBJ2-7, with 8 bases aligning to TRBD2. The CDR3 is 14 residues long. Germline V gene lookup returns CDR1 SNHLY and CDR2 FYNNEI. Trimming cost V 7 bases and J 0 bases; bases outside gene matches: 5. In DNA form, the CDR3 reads TGTGCCAGCATCCGACTAGCGACCTCCTACGAGCAGTACTTC. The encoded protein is CASIRLATSYEQYF.

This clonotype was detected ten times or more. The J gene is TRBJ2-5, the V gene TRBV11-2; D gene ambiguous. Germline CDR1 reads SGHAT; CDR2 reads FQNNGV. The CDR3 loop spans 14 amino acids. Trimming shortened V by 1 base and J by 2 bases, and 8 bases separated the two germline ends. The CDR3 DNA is TGTGCCAGCAGCTTAGTGTTTTATCAAGAGACCCAGTACTTC. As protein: CASSLVFYQETQYF.

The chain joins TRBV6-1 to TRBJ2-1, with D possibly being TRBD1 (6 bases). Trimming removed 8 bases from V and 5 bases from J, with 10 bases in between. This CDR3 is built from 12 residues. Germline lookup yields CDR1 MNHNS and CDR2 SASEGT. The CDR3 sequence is CASSKGDNEQFF. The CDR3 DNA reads TGTGCCAGCTCTAAGGGGGACAATGAGCAGTTCTTC.

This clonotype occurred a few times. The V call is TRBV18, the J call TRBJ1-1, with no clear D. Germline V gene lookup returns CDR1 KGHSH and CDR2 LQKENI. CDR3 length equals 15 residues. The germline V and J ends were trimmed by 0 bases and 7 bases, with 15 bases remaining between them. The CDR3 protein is CASSPPGSQMGEAFF. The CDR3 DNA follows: TGTGCCAGCTCACCACCGGGATCCCAGATGGGTGAAGCTTTCTTT. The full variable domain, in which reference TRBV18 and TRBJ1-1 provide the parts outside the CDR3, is NAGVMQNPRHLVRRRGQEARLRCSPMKGHSHVYWYRQLPEEGLKFMVYLQKENIIDESGMPKERFSAEFPKEGPSILRIQQVVRGDSAAYFCASSPPGSQMGEAFFGQGTRLTVV.

CDR3 coding DNA: TGTGCCAGCAGCCACGTTGCTTGGGACAGGGGGCGGACTGGGGCCAACGTCCTGACTTTC. Translating gives CASSHVAWDRGRTGANVLTF. The chain uses TRBV5-5 and TRBJ2-6, with 12 bases that match TRBD1. CDR3 size: 20 residues. CDR1 is SGHKS, CDR2 YYEKEE, per germline (reference sequence). The ends lost 4 bases at V and 2 bases at J; junction bases unmatched: 13.

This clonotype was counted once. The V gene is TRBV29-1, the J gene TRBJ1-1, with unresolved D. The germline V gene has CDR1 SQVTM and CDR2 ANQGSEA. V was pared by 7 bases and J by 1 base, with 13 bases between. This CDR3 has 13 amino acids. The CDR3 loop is CSAHDPANTEAFF. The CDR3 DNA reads TGCAGCGCACACGACCCAGCGAACACTGAAGCTTTCTTT.

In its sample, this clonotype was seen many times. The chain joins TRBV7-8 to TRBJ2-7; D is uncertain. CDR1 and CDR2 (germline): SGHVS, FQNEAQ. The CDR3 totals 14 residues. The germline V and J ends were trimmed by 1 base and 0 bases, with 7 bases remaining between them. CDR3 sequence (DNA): TGTGCCAGCAGCTTAGACTTCGGCTCCTACGAGCAGTACTTC. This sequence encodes CASSLDFGSYEQYF.

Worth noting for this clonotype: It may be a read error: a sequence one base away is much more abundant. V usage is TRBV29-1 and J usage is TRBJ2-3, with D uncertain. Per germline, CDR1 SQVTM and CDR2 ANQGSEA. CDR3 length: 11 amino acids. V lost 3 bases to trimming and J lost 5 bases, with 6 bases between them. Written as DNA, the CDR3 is TGCAGCGTTGAGAAGGGAGATACGCAGTATTTT. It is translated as CSVEKGDTQYF.

CDR3 sequence: CSVSISGSADTQYF. CDR3 in DNA: TGCAGCGTGTCAATTAGCGGGAGCGCAGATACGCAGTATTTT. The chain is built from TRBV29-1 and TRBJ2-3; TRBD2 aligns across 9 bases. The germline V gene has CDR1 SQVTM and CDR2 ANQGSEA. The CDR3 consists of 14 residues. Losses at the gene ends were 6 bases for V and 4 bases for J; bases not matched to a gene: 8.

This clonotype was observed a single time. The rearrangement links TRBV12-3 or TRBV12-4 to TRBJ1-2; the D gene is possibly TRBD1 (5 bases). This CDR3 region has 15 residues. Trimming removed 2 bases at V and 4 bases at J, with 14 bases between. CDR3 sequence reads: CASSLIRTGGYGYTF. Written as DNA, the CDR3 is TGTGCCAGCAGTTTAATCCGGACCGGGGGCTATGGCTACACCTTC.

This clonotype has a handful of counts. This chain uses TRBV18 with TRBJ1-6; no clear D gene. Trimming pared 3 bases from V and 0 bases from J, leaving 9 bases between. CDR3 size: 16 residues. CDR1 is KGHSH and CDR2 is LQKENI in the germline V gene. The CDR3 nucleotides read TGTGCCAGCTCACCGTCCAAGAGCTCCTATAATTCACCCCTCCACTTT. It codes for CASSPSKSSYNSPLHF.

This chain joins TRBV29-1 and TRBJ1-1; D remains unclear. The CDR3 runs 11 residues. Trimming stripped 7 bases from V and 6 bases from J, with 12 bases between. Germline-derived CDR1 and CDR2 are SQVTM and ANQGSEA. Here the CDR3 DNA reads TGCAGCGCCCACCGGATGTCTGAAGCTTTCTTT. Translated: CSAHRMSEAFF.

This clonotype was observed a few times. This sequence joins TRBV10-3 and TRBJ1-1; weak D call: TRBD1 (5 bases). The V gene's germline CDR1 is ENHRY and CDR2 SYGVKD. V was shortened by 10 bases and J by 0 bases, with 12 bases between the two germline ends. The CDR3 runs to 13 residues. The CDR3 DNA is TGTGCCACCTGGGGGGAGCTGAACACTGAAGCTTTCTTT. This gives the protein CATWGELNTEAFF.

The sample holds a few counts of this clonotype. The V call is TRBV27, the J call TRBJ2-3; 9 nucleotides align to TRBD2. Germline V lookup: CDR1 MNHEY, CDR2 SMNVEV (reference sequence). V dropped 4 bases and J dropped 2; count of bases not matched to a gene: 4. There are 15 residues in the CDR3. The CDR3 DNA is TGTGCCAGCAGTTCGCTAGCGGGGATCACAGATACGCAGTATTTT. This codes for CASSSLAGITDTQYF.

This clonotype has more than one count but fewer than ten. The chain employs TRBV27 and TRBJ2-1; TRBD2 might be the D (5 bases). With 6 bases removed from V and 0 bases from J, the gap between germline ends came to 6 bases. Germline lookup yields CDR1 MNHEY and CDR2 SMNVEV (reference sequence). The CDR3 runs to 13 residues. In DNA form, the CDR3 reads TGTGCCAGCAGCGGGATCTCCTACAATGAGCAGTTCTTC. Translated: CASSGISYNEQFF.

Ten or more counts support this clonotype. The CDR3 sequence is CSARDQSAMGLAGEQYF. The CDR3 DNA follows: TGCAGTGCTAGAGATCAATCCGCAATGGGACTAGCGGGCGAGCAGTACTTC. This chain links TRBV20-1 with TRBJ2-7, with TRBD2 matching 12 bases. The CDR3 consists of 17 residues. Germline CDR1 and CDR2: DFQATT and SNEGSKA (reference sequence). V shed 0 bases, J shed 6 bases, and the junction held 12 bases outside the gene matches.